This T cell receptor beta chain was obtained from a study of blood T cell repertoires in COVID-19. This CDR3 has 15 amino acids. Trimming took 7 bases from V and 2 from J, leaving 15 bases between them. In germline, CDR1 is LNHDA, CDR2 SQIVND (reference sequence). Libraries were prepared by immunoSEQ multiplex PCR; TCRdb keeps only in-frame clonotypes and omits some of them. The sample lists approximately 28,000 clones; approximately 90% were seen once. This chain links TRBV19 with TRBJ1-5; D is possibly TRBD1 (6 bases). The source material was peripheral blood. The origin of this receptor is a man aged 55-75 years with active COVID-19. Here the CDR3 reads CASTTVEGGNQPQHF. The CDR3 DNA is TGTGCCAGTACCACTGTCGAGGGGGGCAATCAGCCCCAGCATTTT.